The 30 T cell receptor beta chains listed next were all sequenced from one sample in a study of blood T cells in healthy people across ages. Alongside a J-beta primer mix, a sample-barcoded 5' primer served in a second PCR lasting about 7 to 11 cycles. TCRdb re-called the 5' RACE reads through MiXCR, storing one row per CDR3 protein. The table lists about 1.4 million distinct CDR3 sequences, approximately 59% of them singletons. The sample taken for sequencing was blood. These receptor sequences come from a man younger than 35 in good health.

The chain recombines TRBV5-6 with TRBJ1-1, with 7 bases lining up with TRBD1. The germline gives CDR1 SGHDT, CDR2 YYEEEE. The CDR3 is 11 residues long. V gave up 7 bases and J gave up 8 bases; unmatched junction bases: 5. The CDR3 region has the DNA TGTGCCAGCTTCCAGGGGGGGGAAGCTTTCTTT. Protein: CASFQGGEAFF.

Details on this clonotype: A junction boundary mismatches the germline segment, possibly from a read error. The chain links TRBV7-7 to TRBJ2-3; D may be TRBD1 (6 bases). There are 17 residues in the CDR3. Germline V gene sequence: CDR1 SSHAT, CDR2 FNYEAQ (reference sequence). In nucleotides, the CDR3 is TGTGCTAGCAGCTTAGTAGGGACACGCATACTCACAGATACGCAGTATTTT. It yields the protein CASSLVGTRILTDTQYF.

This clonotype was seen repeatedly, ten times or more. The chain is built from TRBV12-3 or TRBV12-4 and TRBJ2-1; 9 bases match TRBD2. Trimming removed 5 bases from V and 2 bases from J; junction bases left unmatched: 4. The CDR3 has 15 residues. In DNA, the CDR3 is TGTGCCAGCAGTCAACTAGCGGGCGCCTACAATGAGCAGTTCTTC. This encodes CASSQLAGAYNEQFF.

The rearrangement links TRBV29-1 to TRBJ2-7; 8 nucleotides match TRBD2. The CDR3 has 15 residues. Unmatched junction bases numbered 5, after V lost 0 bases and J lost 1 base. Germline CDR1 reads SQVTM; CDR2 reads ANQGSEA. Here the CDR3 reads CSVEDGLAGSYEQYF. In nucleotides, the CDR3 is TGCAGCGTTGAAGACGGACTAGCAGGGTCCTACGAGCAGTACTTC.

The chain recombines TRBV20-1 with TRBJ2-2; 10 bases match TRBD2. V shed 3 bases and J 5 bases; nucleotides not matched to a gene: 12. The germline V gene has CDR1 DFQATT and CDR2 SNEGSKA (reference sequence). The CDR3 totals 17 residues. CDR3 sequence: CSASLPASGGATGELFF. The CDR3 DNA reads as TGCAGTGCTAGTCTCCCGGCAAGCGGGGGGGCAACCGGGGAGCTGTTTTTT.

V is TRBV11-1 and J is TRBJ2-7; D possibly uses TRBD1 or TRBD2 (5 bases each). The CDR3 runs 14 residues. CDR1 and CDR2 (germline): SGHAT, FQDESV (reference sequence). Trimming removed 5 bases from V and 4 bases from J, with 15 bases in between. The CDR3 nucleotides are TGTGCCAGCAGCCCCGGGACGGCACTTTACGAGCAGTACTTC. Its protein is CASSPGTALYEQYF.

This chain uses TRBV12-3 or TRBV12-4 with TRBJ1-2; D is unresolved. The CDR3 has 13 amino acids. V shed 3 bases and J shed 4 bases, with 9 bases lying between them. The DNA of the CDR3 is TGTGCCAGCAGTTTTTCCGGATCCTATGGCTACACCTTC. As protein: CASSFSGSYGYTF.

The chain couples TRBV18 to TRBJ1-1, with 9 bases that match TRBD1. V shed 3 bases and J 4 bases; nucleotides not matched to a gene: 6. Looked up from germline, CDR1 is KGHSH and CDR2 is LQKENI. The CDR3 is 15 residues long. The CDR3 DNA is TGTGCCAGCTCACCGACAGGGGGTGGGAGCACTGAAGCTTTCTTT. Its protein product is CASSPTGGGSTEAFF.

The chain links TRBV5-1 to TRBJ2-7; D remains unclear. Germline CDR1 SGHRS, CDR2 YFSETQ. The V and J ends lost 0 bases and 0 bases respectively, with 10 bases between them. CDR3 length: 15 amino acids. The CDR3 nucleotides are TGCGCCAGCAGCTTGGAGGCTAGTTCCTCCTACGAGCAGTACTTC. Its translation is CASSLEASSSYEQYF.

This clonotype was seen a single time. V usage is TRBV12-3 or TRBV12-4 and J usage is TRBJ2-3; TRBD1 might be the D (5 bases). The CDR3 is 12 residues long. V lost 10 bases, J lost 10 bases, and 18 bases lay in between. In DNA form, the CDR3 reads TGTGCCACCAAATTCGGAACAGGTGCGCAGTATTTT. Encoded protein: CATKFGTGAQYF.

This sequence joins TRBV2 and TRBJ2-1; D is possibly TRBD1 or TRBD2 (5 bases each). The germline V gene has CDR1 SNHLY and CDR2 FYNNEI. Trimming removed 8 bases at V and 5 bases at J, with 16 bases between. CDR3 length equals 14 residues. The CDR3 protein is CASLRYVGDNEQFF. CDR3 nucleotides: TGTGCCAGCCTAAGATATGTGGGGGACAATGAGCAGTTCTTC.

This CDR3 reads CASRTGLASGGPSTDTQYF. The CDR3 DNA follows: TGCGCCAGCAGGACAGGGCTGGCTAGCGGGGGCCCCAGCACAGATACGCAGTATTTT. The rearrangement links TRBV5-1 to TRBJ2-3; TRBD2 aligns across 10 bases. The CDR3 runs 19 residues. The germline CDR1 and CDR2 sequences are SGHRS and YFSETQ. Losses at the gene ends were 5 bases for V and 0 bases for J; bases not matched to a gene: 15. The whole variable domain, filled in from reference TRBV5-1 and TRBJ2-3, reads KAGVTQTPRYLIKTRGQQVTLSCSPISGHRSVSWYQQTPGQGLQFLFEYFSETQRNKGNFPGRFSGRQFSNSRSEMNVSTLELGDSALYLCASRTGLASGGPSTDTQYFGPGTRLTVL.

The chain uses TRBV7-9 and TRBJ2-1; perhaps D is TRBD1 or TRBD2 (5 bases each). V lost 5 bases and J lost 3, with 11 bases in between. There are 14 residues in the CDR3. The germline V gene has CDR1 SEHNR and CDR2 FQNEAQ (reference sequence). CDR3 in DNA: TGTGCCAGCAGCCCTGATGGGGGCTACAATGAGCAGTTCTTC. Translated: CASSPDGGYNEQFF.

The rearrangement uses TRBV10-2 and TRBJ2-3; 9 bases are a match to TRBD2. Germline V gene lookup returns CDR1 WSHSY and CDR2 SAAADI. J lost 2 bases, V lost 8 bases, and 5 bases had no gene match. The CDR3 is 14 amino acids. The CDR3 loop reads CASDKREDTDTQYF. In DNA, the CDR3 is TGCGCCAGCGATAAGCGGGAGGACACAGATACGCAGTATTTT.

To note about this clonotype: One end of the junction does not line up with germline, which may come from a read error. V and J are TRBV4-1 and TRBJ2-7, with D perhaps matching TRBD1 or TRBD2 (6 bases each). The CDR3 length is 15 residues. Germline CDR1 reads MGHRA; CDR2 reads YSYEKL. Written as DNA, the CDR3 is TGCGCCAGCAGCGCGGGACACCGAAGAGACTACGAGCAGAACTTC. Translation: CASSAGHRRDYEQNF.

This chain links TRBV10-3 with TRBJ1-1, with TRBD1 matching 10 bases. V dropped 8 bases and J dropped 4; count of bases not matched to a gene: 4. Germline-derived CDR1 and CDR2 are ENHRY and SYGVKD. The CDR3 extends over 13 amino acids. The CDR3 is CAIVGQGGTEAFF. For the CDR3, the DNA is TGTGCCATCGTCGGACAGGGGGGCACTGAAGCTTTCTTT.

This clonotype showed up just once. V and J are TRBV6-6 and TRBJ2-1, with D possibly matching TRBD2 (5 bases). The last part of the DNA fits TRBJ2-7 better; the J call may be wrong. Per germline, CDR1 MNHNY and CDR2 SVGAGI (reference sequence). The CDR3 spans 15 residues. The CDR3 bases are TGTGCCAGCAGTGCCTTACGGGAAGCCTACAATGAGCAGTACTTC. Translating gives CASSALREAYNEQYF.

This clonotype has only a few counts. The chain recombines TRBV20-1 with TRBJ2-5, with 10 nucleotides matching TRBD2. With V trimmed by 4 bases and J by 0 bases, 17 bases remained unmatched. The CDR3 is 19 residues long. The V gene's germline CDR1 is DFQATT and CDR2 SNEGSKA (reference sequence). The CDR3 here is CSATDDGTSDSWYQETQYF. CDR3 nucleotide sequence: TGCAGTGCTACGGATGATGGGACTAGCGACTCATGGTACCAAGAGACCCAGTACTTC.

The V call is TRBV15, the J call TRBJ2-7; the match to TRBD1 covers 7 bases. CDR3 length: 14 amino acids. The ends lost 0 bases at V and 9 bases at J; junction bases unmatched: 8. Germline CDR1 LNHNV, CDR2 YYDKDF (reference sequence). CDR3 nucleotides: TGTGCCACCAGCAGAGATTTACAGGGGCTAGGGCAGTACTTC. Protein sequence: CATSRDLQGLGQYF.

CDR3: CATWTGNTGELFF. The CDR3 DNA is TGTGCCACTTGGACAGGGAACACCGGGGAGCTGTTTTTT. The J gene is TRBJ2-2, the V gene TRBV28, with 7 bases that match TRBD1. CDR3 length equals 13 residues. Trimming took 10 bases from V and 1 from J; bases not matched to a gene: 3. Germline CDR1 is MDHEN and CDR2 is SYDVKM.

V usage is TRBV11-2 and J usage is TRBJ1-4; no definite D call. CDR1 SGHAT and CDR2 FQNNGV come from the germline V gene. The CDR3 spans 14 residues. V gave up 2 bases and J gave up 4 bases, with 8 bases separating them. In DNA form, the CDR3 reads TGTGCCAGCAGCTTAATCGGACGTAATGAAAAACTGTTTTTT. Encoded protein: CASSLIGRNEKLFF.

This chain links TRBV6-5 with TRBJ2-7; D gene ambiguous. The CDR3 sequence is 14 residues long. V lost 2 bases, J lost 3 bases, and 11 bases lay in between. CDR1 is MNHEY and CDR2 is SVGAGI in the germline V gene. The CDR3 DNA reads TGTGCCAGCAGTTACGGGTTTCAGAACTACGAGCAGTACTTC. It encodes CASSYGFQNYEQYF.

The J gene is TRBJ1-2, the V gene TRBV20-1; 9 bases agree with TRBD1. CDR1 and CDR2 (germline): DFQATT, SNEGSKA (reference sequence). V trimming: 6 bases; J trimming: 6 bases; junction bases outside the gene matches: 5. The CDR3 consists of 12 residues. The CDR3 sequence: CSAPGQGDGYTF. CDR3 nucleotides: TGCAGTGCCCCGGGACAGGGAGATGGCTACACCTTC.

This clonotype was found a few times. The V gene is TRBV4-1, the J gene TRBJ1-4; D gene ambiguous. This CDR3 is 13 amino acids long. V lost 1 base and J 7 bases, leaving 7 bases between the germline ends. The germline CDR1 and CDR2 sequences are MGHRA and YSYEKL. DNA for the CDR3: TGCGCCAGCAGCCAAGTGGGGTCTGAAAAACTGTTTTTT. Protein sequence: CASSQVGSEKLFF.

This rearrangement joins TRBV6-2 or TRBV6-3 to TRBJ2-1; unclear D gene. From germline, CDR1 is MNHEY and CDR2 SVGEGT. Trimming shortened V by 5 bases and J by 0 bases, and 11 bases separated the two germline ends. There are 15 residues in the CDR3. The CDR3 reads CASSRSTSSYNEQFF. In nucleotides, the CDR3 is TGTGCCAGCAGTCGGTCGACCAGCTCCTACAATGAGCAGTTCTTC.

CDR3 amino acids: CASIPYPSYNEQFF. The CDR3 DNA reads as TGTGCCAGCATTCCTTATCCCTCCTACAATGAGCAGTTCTTC. The chain is built from TRBV6-2 or TRBV6-3 and TRBJ2-1, with unresolved D. V lost 7 bases and J 0 bases, leaving 10 bases between the germline ends. This CDR3 is built from 14 residues. Per germline, CDR1 MNHEY and CDR2 SVGEGT.

The DNA of the CDR3 is TGTGCCAGCAGCTTAGTTCGGGGACCCAATTCCTACGAGCAGTACTTC. It yields the protein CASSLVRGPNSYEQYF. The rearrangement uses TRBV11-2 and TRBJ2-7, with D possibly being TRBD1 or TRBD2 (5 bases each). This CDR3 has 16 amino acids. The germline V and J ends were trimmed by 1 base and 1 base, with 14 bases remaining between them. Germline lookup yields CDR1 SGHAT and CDR2 FQNNGV.

The chain's CDR3 is CSAISPSGGYNEQFF. CDR3 in DNA: TGCAGTGCTATCTCGCCTAGCGGGGGCTACAATGAGCAGTTCTTC. The rearrangement links TRBV20-1 to TRBJ2-1, with 10 bases identical to TRBD2. With V trimmed by 4 bases and J by 3 bases, 6 bases remained unmatched. CDR1 DFQATT and CDR2 SNEGSKA come from the germline V gene (reference sequence). The CDR3 is 15 residues long.

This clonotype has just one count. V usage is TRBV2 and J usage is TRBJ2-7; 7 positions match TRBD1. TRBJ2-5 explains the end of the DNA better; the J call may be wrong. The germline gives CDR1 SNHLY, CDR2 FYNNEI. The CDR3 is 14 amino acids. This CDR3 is CASSGRQGIETQYF. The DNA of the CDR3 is TGTGCCAGCAGTGGACGACAGGGAATAGAGACCCAGTACTTC.

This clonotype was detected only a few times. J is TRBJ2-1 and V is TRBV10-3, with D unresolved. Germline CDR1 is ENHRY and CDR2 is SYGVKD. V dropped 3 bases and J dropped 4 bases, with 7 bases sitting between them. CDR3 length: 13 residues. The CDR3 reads CAISDNEYNEQFF. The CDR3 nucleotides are TGTGCCATCAGTGATAATGAATACAATGAGCAGTTCTTC.